One and the same sample provided the 20 T cell receptor beta chains below, sequenced in a study of beta chain features in type 1 diabetes. The study reverse transcribed the entire isolated RNA, so it sequenced expressed TCRB transcripts. Profiling relied on immunoSEQ multiplex PCR, and the TCRdb table lists in-frame clones only, not all of them. The data hold 430,000 or so clones, with more than 9.5% observed a single time. The sample comprised naive CD4+ T cells from blood. The receptors here all came from a woman aged 18-35 years in good health.

Only a few counts were recorded for this clone. The chain recombines TRBV15 with TRBJ2-6; 7 nucleotides line up with TRBD1. CDR1 and CDR2 (germline): LNHNV, YYDKDF (reference sequence). This CDR3 spans 17 amino acids. The J segment lost 1 base and the V segment lost 1 base, leaving 4 bases of the junction unmatched. The CDR3 sequence: CATSRGQGSSGANVLTF. CDR3 nucleotide sequence: TGTGCCACCAGCAGAGGACAGGGTAGTTCTGGGGCCAACGTCCTGACTTTC.

This clone was picked up a small number of times. CDR3 sequence: CASSVVPSQETQYF. Written as DNA, the CDR3 is TGTGCCAGCAGCGTAGTCCCTTCTCAAGAGACCCAGTACTTC. The V gene is TRBV9, the J gene TRBJ2-5; no reliable D call. CDR3 length: 14 residues. V dropped 0 bases and J dropped 2 bases, with 8 bases sitting between them. Germline assignment: CDR1 SGDLS and CDR2 YYNGEE.

This clone was counted between two and nine times. The chain joins TRBV4-1 to TRBJ1-1, with 8 bases that match TRBD1. With V trimmed by 3 bases and J by 6 bases, 9 bases remained unmatched. The CDR3 length is 15 residues. Germline lookup yields CDR1 MGHRA and CDR2 YSYEKL. This CDR3 reads CASSQFHRGEAEAFF. The CDR3 bases are TGCGCCAGCAGCCAGTTCCACAGGGGGGAGGCTGAAGCTTTCTTT.

This clone came up a few times. The chain is built from TRBV5-6 and TRBJ1-5, with TRBD1 as a possible D gene (6 bases). The CDR3 is 16 residues long. Germline CDR1 and CDR2: SGHDT and YYEEEE. Trimming shortened V by 4 bases and J by 2 bases, and 16 bases separated the two germline ends. This chain's CDR3 is CASSTQTGLGNQPQHF. The CDR3 DNA reads TGTGCCAGCAGCACTCAAACAGGGCTCGGCAATCAGCCCCAGCATTTT.

This clone occurred a few times. V gene TRBV7-8 combines with J gene TRBJ2-1; D call uncertain. The ends were cut back, 1 base at V and 1 base at J, with 8 bases in the middle. The V gene's germline CDR1 is SGHVS and CDR2 FQNEAQ. CDR3 size: 15 residues. The chain's CDR3 is CASSLVPESYNEQFF. The DNA for the CDR3 is TGTGCCAGCAGCTTAGTGCCGGAATCCTACAATGAGCAGTTCTTC.

The chain joins TRBV19 to TRBJ2-5; weak D call: TRBD2 (6 bases). Per the germline V gene, CDR1 is LNHDA and CDR2 is SQIVND (reference sequence). The CDR3 has 14 residues. V lost 6 bases and J lost 1, with 12 bases in between. DNA for the CDR3: TGTGCCAGTAGGGCGCCGGGACTCCAAGAGACCCAGTACTTC. This codes for CASRAPGLQETQYF. Full variable domain (rest looked up from reference TRBV19 and TRBJ2-5): DGGITQSPKYLFRKEGQNVTLSCEQNLNHDAMYWYRQDPGQGLRLIYYSQIVNDFQKGDIAEGYSVSREKKESFPLTVTSAQKNPTAFYLCASRAPGLQETQYFGPGTRLLVL.

This clone came up a few times. J is TRBJ1-4 and V is TRBV4-2; unclear D gene. The germline V and J ends were trimmed by 4 bases and 3 bases, with 15 bases remaining between them. This CDR3 contains 16 residues. In germline, CDR1 is LGHNA, CDR2 YNFKEQ. The CDR3 spells CASSRPKGVSNEKLFF. The CDR3 DNA sequence: TGTGCCAGCAGCCGTCCCAAGGGTGTGTCTAATGAAAAACTGTTTTTT.

This clone came up many times. Different DNA sequences within this sample yield the same CDR3. The rearrangement uses TRBV18 and TRBJ2-1; D remains ambiguous. Per germline, CDR1 KGHSH and CDR2 LQKENI. This CDR3 has 11 amino acids. With 4 bases removed from V and 7 bases from J, the gap between germline ends came to 5 bases. The CDR3 here is CASSQKNEQFF. CDR3 nucleotides: TGTGCCAGCTCACAAAAGAATGAGCAGTTCTTC. Using reference TRBV18 and TRBJ2-1 for the parts outside the CDR3, the full variable domain is NAGVMQNPRHLVRRRGQEARLRCSPMKGHSHVYWYRQLPEEGLKFMVYLQKENIIDESGMPKERFSAEFPKEGPSILRIQQVVRGDSAAYFCASSQKNEQFFGPGTRLTVL.

In this sample, this clone turned up a few times. The V call is TRBV7-9, the J call TRBJ2-3; either TRBD1 or TRBD2 may supply D (7 bases each). With 5 bases removed from V and 2 bases from J, the gap between germline ends came to 14 bases. There are 15 residues in the CDR3. Germline V gives CDR1 SEHNR, CDR2 FQNEAQ (reference sequence). For the CDR3, the DNA is TGTGCCAGCAGCCTCAGGGGGGGTACCACAGATACGCAGTATTTT. This sequence encodes CASSLRGGTTDTQYF.

The chain joins TRBV5-6 to TRBJ1-1; TRBD1 aligns across 12 bases. With 4 bases clipped from V and 6 bases from J, the junction kept 4 bases outside the gene matches. Germline V gene lookup returns CDR1 SGHDT and CDR2 YYEEEE. The CDR3 totals 14 residues. CDR3 nucleotides: TGTGCCAGCAGCCCCGGGACAGGGGGCCCTGAAGCTTTCTTT. It yields the protein CASSPGTGGPEAFF.

This clone occurred a few times. V usage is TRBV29-1 and J usage is TRBJ2-1; the match to TRBD2 covers 12 bases. The CDR3 extends over 15 amino acids. V was clipped by 4 bases and J by 3 bases; unmatched bases: 4. Germline V lookup: CDR1 SQVTM, CDR2 ANQGSEA. CDR3 bases: TGCAGCGTTGGGCGACTAGCGGGAGTCTACAATGAGCAGTTCTTC. This sequence encodes CSVGRLAGVYNEQFF.

This clone has only a few counts. The chain couples TRBV7-9 to TRBJ2-3; TRBD2 aligns across 10 bases. CDR1 is SEHNR, CDR2 FQNEAQ, per germline (reference sequence). CDR3 length: 15 residues. V shed 1 base, J shed 3 bases, and the junction held 1 base outside the gene matches. CDR3 in DNA: TGTGCCAGCAGCTTAGGGACTAGCGGTACAGATACGCAGTATTTT. It is translated as CASSLGTSGTDTQYF.

The rearrangement uses TRBV4-1 and TRBJ2-1; D gene ambiguous. Deletions cut 1 base from V and 4 bases from J, with 14 bases between. The CDR3 is 16 amino acids. Germline-derived CDR1 and CDR2 are MGHRA and YSYEKL. Here the CDR3 DNA reads TGCGCCAGCAGCCAAGTTTTGCTCCCTAGTTACAATGAGCAGTTCTTC. It codes for CASSQVLLPSYNEQFF.

The V call is TRBV6-5, the J call TRBJ2-3, with 12 bases lining up with TRBD2. V shed 6 bases and J 8 bases; nucleotides not matched to a gene: 6. CDR1 is MNHEY and CDR2 is SVGAGI in the germline V gene. This CDR3 region has 14 residues. CDR3 DNA sequence: TGTGCCAGCAGGACTAGCGGGGGATTTGGTACGCAGTATTTT. Its protein is CASRTSGGFGTQYF.

The chain uses TRBV7-8 and TRBJ2-5; D is undetermined. CDR3 length: 14 amino acids. The V gene's germline CDR1 is SGHVS and CDR2 FQNEAQ. Trimming left V 4 bases short and J 5 bases short, with 14 bases between. The CDR3 DNA follows: TGTGCCAGCAGCTCTAACCCGATAGTTGAGACCCAGTACTTC. Encoded protein: CASSSNPIVETQYF. The full variable domain, with the rest looked up from reference TRBV7-8 and TRBJ2-5, is GAGVSQSPRYKVAKRGQDVALRCDPISGHVSLFWYQQALGQGPEFLTYFQNEAQLDKSGLPSDRFFAERPEGSVSTLKIQRTQQEDSAVYLCASSSNPIVETQYFGPGTRLLVL.

The chain has TRBV18 and TRBJ2-4, with 8 bases identical to TRBD2. Germline V gene lookup returns CDR1 KGHSH and CDR2 LQKENI. The CDR3 spans 13 residues. J was trimmed by 10 bases and V by 6 bases; bases with no gene match: 8. CDR3 coding DNA: TGTGCCAGCTCTCCCGGACTAGCCGAAATTCAGTACTTC. Translation: CASSPGLAEIQYF. The complete variable domain, with remaining parts taken from reference TRBV18 and TRBJ2-4, reads NAGVMQNPRHLVRRRGQEARLRCSPMKGHSHVYWYRQLPEEGLKFMVYLQKENIIDESGMPKERFSAEFPKEGPSILRIQQVVRGDSAAYFCASSPGLAEIQYFGAGTRLSVL.

V usage is TRBV5-8 and J usage is TRBJ2-1; the D is unclear. The CDR3 consists of 14 residues. The ends were cut back, 1 base at V and 9 bases at J, with 14 bases in the middle. From germline, CDR1 is SGHTS and CDR2 YDEGEE. Here the CDR3 reads CASSLLFSGSEQFF. CDR3 sequence (DNA): TGTGCCAGCAGCTTGTTGTTTTCGGGTAGTGAGCAGTTCTTC.

This clone turned up a few times. The rearrangement links TRBV7-9 to TRBJ2-3, with D tentatively TRBD2 (5 bases). The V end was cut by 4 bases, the J end by 1 base, with 12 bases between. CDR1 is SEHNR, CDR2 FQNEAQ, per germline (reference sequence). The CDR3 extends over 15 amino acids. Here the CDR3 DNA reads TGTGCCAGCAGCTCCGCCGGGCGGGGCACAGATACGCAGTATTTT. This encodes CASSSAGRGTDTQYF.

This clone was seen only a few times. CDR3 sequence (DNA): TGTGCCAGCAGCCAAGGGACTTTTTCCTACAATGAGCAGTTCTTC. Translation gives CASSQGTFSYNEQFF. This chain joins TRBV7-3 and TRBJ2-1; the D gene is possibly TRBD2 (6 bases). The CDR3 has 15 amino acids. The ends were cut back, 5 bases at V and 1 base at J, with 12 bases in the middle. Germline V gene sequence: CDR1 SGHTA, CDR2 FQGTGA.

The J gene is TRBJ2-1, the V gene TRBV7-2, with unresolved D. V shed 11 bases and J shed 0 bases, with 17 bases lying between them. Germline values: CDR1 SGHTA, CDR2 FQGNSA. The CDR3 has 15 residues. CDR3 in DNA: TGTGCCTCGCTTAGGAGTATCAGCTCCTACAATGAGCAGTTCTTC. Amino acids: CASLRSISSYNEQFF.